Sequencing of this TCR beta chain was carried out in a study of T cell repertoires in cytomegalovirus infection. Study results and limitations: What dominated the ex vivo response were HLA-C-restricted CMV-specific TCR beta clonotypes.

This CDR3 is 14 amino acids long. Germline V gene lookup returns CDR1 SQVTM and CDR2 ANQGSEA. J gave up 0 bases and V 6 bases, and 4 bases lay outside the gene matches. TCRdb analysed the reads with MiXCR anew, one entry per CDR3 protein. The data contain about 230,000 distinct CDR3 sequences, 22% of them seen just once; the ten biggest clones take up 15% to 20%. A few counts support this clonotype. Its target is not known. Specimen: CD8+ T cells from PBMCs. This rearrangement joins TRBV29-1 to TRBJ2-1; 8 nucleotides line up with TRBD2. This clonotype was obtained from a human donor in good health (CMV status not recorded). Some clones in this sample may be carry-over from other donors' samples. CDR3 nucleotides: TGCAGCGTCGGGGGGGCCAGCTCCTACAATGAGCAGTTCTTC. The encoded protein is CSVGGASSYNEQFF.